Here is one T cell receptor (beta chain) with its context. The CDR3 is 15 residues long. Looked up from germline, CDR1 is SGHTA and CDR2 is FQGNSA. Trimming shortened V by 5 bases and J by 0 bases, and 11 bases separated the two germline ends. Described time point: peripheral blood 6 weeks after treatment start. Libraries were prepared by immunoSEQ multiplex PCR; TCRdb keeps only in-frame clonotypes and omits some of them. The table records 15,000 to 20,000 clones, around 83% of them present only once. These data originate in a study of PD-L1 blockade in urothelial cancer. Study at large: Patients initiated atezolizumab in the mid-2010s at 1,200 mg intravenously every 3 weeks. Analyses were performed on blood at 3 weeks after treatment start (the second dose) and at 6 weeks.

This sequence originates from a man in his fifties with urothelial cancer. This chain connects TRBV7-2 to TRBJ2-1, with a possible D match to TRBD2 (6 bases). The specimen was PBMCs, collected around atezolizumab (anti-PD-L1) treatment. The CDR3 region has the DNA TGTGCCAGCAGCAGGGACTCGAGCTCCTACAATGAGCAGTTCTTC. Translated: CASSRDSSSYNEQFF.